This TCR beta chain was identified during a study of cytomegalovirus exposure and HLA in healthy donors. Study in general: In a previous analysis, approximately 110 million unique TCR beta sequences were found from 150 million to 200 million T cells.

Study outcomes and limitations: Trimming of TCR beta V- and J-genes showed a link, identified in a later analysis, to a missense DCLRE1C variant.

V was shortened by 2 bases and J by 6 bases, with 16 bases between the two germline ends. This CDR3 has 15 amino acids. Germline CDR1 and CDR2: SEHNR and FQNEAQ (reference sequence). PCR used 60 Vbeta primers and 13 Jbeta primers. The data were produced by immunoSEQ multiplex PCR, yet TCRdb's version contains in-frame clones alone and is incomplete. The table records about 200,000 clones, 70% to 80% of them present only once. In regard to this clone: Its target is unknown.

Nominally healthy donors were sampled, though unrecorded immune exposures were likely. This receptor was taken from a male donor in good health and CMV-seropositive. The chain combines TRBV7-9 with TRBJ1-1, with a weak D call TRBD1 (5 bases). Specimen: PBMCs. The CDR3 reads CASSLFDSGAAEAFF. As DNA, the CDR3 is TGTGCCAGCAGCTTATTTGATTCTGGGGCCGCTGAAGCTTTCTTT.